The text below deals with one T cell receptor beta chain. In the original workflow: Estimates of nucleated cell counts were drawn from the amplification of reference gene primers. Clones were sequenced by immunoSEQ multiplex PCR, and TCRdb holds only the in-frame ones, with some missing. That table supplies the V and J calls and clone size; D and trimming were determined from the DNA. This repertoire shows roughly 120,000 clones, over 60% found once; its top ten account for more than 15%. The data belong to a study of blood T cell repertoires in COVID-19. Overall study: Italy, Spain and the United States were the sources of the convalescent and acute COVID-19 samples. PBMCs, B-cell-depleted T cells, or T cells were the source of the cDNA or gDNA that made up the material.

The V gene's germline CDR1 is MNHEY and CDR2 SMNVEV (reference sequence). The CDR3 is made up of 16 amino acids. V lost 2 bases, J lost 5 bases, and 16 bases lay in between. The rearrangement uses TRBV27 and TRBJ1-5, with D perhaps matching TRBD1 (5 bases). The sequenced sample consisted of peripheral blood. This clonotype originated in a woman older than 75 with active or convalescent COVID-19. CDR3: CASSLLARGTDQPQHF. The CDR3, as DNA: TGTGCCAGCAGTTTACTAGCGAGAGGGACCGATCAGCCCCAGCATTTT.